These T cell receptor beta chains were read from a single sample in a study of shared clonotypes between healthy human individuals. Data came from immunoSEQ multiplex PCR; TCRdb stores just in-frame clones and leaves some out. Counted here are hundreds of thousands of clones, about 96% occurring once; the ten biggest clones make up around 0.1%. The source material was naive CD8+ T cells sorted from blood. All receptors derive from a woman aged 25 to 39 in good health. Both conserved end residues are part of each CDR3. Each record gives: D gene, V gene, J gene, CDR3 protein, CDR3 DNA. The D gene is left open where the match is weak.

.	TRBV10-3	TRBJ2-3	CAISESLLSGSTDTQYF	TGTGCCATCAGTGAGTCGTTGCTCTCCGGTAGCACAGATACGCAGTATTTT
.	TRBV19	TRBJ1-1	CASSISEGAGNTEAFF	TGTGCCAGTAGTATATCTGAAGGTGCGGGGAACACTGAAGCTTTCTTT
.	TRBV5-1	TRBJ2-1	CASSFRVGIHEQFF	TGCGCCAGCAGCTTCCGGGTGGGAATACATGAGCAGTTCTTC
.	TRBV27	TRBJ2-4	CASSLGEGDIQYF	TGTGCCAGCAGTTTAGGGGAAGGGGACATTCAGTACTTC
TRBD2	TRBV9	TRBJ2-2	CASSPQALAGGTGELFF	TGTGCCAGCAGCCCCCAAGCCCTAGCGGGAGGCACCGGGGAGCTGTTTTTT
.	TRBV5-4	TRBJ1-2	CASRWDGENYGYTF	TGTGCCAGCAGGTGGGACGGGGAAAACTATGGCTACACCTTC
.	TRBV4-1	TRBJ2-2	CASSLFPDDTGELFF	TGCGCCAGCAGCCTGTTCCCGGACGACACCGGGGAGCTGTTTTTT
.	TRBV4-1	TRBJ1-2	CASSHGNYGYTF	TGCGCCAGCAGCCATGGTAACTATGGCTACACCTTC
.	TRBV5-6	TRBJ1-5	CASSLRRANQPQHF	TGTGCCAGCAGCTTGCGGAGGGCGAATCAGCCCCAGCATTTT
.	TRBV5-1	TRBJ1-5	CASSLESLDSHQPQHF	TGCGCCAGCAGCTTGGAATCCCTGGACAGCCATCAGCCCCAGCATTTT
TRBD2	TRBV28	TRBJ2-1	CASTQGTSGTNEQFF	TGTGCCAGCACCCAAGGGACTAGCGGGACCAATGAGCAGTTCTTC
.	TRBV6-1	TRBJ2-7	CASSEGGAGIPYEQYF	TGTGCCAGCAGCGAAGGCGGGGCCGGGATACCCTACGAGCAGTACTTC